The rows below give T cell receptor beta chains drawn from one sample of a study of blood T cell repertoires in COVID-19. Sequencing used immunoSEQ multiplex PCR; TCRdb keeps in-frame clones, though not all of them. The repertoire holds roughly 150,000 clones, with more than 70% as singletons. The sample consisted of peripheral blood. The receptors stem from a woman between 50 and 59 years old with acute or convalescent COVID-19. The CDR3 runs from the conserved cysteine through the conserved F or W. The order of the fields is J gene, V gene, D gene, clone size, CDR3 DNA, CDR3 protein. The D gene is left open where the match is weak. Where a row states a size, it is once, few, many or the class of an expanded clone; other rows omit it.

TRBJ1-1,TRBV6-2/TRBV6-3,TRBD1,.,TGTGCCAGCAGCTCACCCGGGACAGTGGGTACTGAAGCTTTCTTT,CASSSPGTVGTEAFF
TRBJ2-2,TRBV19,.,.,TGTGCCAGTGAAGACAGGCCGGACACCGGGGAGCTGTTTTTT,CASEDRPDTGELFF
TRBJ1-2,TRBV28,.,.,TGTGCCAGCAGTCCGGGAGGGGGAGGACCCACCGGCCCCTATGGCTACACCTTC,CASSPGGGGPTGPYGYTF
TRBJ2-7,TRBV10-3,TRBD2,.,TGTGCCATCAGGAGGACTAGCGGGGTGAGCTCCTACGAGCAGTACTTC,CAIRRTSGVSSYEQYF
TRBJ1-1,TRBV19,.,.,TGTGCCAGTAGAAGCCAGAGGACTGAAGCTTTCTTT,CASRSQRTEAFF
TRBJ2-2,TRBV6-5,.,.,TGTGCCAGCTTAGCCCTGCAGAACACCGGGGAGCTGTTTTTT,CASLALQNTGELFF
TRBJ2-1,TRBV7-3,TRBD1,.,TGTGCCAGCAGCTCGCAGGGGGCGTTAGGCAATGAGCAGTTCTTC,CASSSQGALGNEQFF
TRBJ2-7,TRBV6-1,.,.,TGTGCCAGCAGTGAAGCGGGGGCACGCGCCGAGCAGTACTTC,CASSEAGARAEQYF
TRBJ1-2,TRBV5-4,.,.,TGTGCCAGCAGCTTGGGTGGAGCCTATGGCTACACCTTC,CASSLGGAYGYTF
TRBJ1-1,TRBV6-2/TRBV6-3,TRBD1,once,TGTGCCAGCAGTCCACCGGGACAGAAAGCTTTCTTT,CASSPPGQKAFF
TRBJ1-2,TRBV12-3/TRBV12-4,.,.,TGTGCCAGCACCACAGGGAGATTCCATGGCTACACCTTC,CASTTGRFHGYTF
TRBJ2-7,TRBV12-3/TRBV12-4,TRBD2,.,TGTGCCAGCAGGCTCGGGGGGAACTACGAGCAGTACTTC,CASRLGGNYEQYF
TRBJ1-1,TRBV3-1/TRBV3-2,.,.,TGTGCCGGGGCCATCAGGGCTTTCTTT,CAGAIRAFF
TRBJ1-5,TRBV19,TRBD1,.,TGTGCCAGTAGTATCCGACAGGGGCAAGGTCAGCCCCAGCATTTT,CASSIRQGQGQPQHF
TRBJ1-5,TRBV13,.,once,TGTGCCAGCAGCTTAGGAGGGGTTCGGGATCAGCCCCAGCATTTT,CASSLGGVRDQPQHF
TRBJ2-3,TRBV5-1,TRBD2,.,TGCGCCAGCAGTCACGGACTAGCGGGGGGTGATACGCAGTATTTT,CASSHGLAGGDTQYF
TRBJ2-5,TRBV28,.,.,TGTGCCAGCAGTATCCCAGCGGTTCAAGAGACCCAGTACTTC,CASSIPAVQETQYF
TRBJ1-2,TRBV4-3,.,.,TGCGCCAGCAGCCAAGACTTCGGCGGCCCAAGCTACACCTTC,CASSQDFGGPSYTF
TRBJ1-4,TRBV7-8,.,.,TGTGCCAGCAGCGCCCAGGGGTGGGTCGGGAAACTGTTTTTT,CASSAQGWVGKLFF
TRBJ2-7,TRBV5-5,TRBD2,.,TGTGCCAGCAGCATCCTGACTAGCGGGGGGCCGCGAGAGCAGTACTTC,CASSILTSGGPREQYF
TRBJ1-4,TRBV6-6,.,.,TGTGCCAGCAGCAACACATTCGGGGGTGGTGAAAAACTGTTTTTT,CASSNTFGGGEKLFF
TRBJ1-5,TRBV7-2,.,.,TGTGCCAGCAGCTTTTTTCTGGGCAGCAATCAGCCCCAGCATTTT,CASSFFLGSNQPQHF
TRBJ1-5,TRBV6-6,TRBD1,.,TGTGCCTCTAGCCCAGGGGGCATAAATGATCAGCCCCAGCATTTT,CASSPGGINDQPQHF
TRBJ2-2,TRBV20-1,TRBD1,.,TGCAGTGCTAGTAATCCGGGACAGGGGGATCCCGGGGAGCTGTTTTTT,CSASNPGQGDPGELFF
TRBJ2-3,TRBV6-2/TRBV6-3,TRBD2,.,TGTGCCAGCAGTCGGGGACTAGCCCCAGATACGCAGTATTTT,CASSRGLAPDTQYF
TRBJ1-2,TRBV28,.,.,TGTGCCAGCTCTCAGAACTATGGCTACACCTTC,CASSQNYGYTF
TRBJ1-2,TRBV28,.,.,TGTGCCAGCAGTTCGTCTGGGGGGGCTGATCGGGGCTACACCTTC,CASSSSGGADRGYTF
TRBJ2-1,TRBV5-1,TRBD1,.,TGCGCCAGCAGCTCCGGGACAGGGGACAATGAGCAGTTCTTC,CASSSGTGDNEQFF
TRBJ1-2,TRBV4-3,.,.,TGCGCCAGCAGCCAAAGCCCCGGGGGGGTCTCTGGAGGCTACACCTTC,CASSQSPGGVSGGYTF
TRBJ1-2,TRBV7-5,.,once,TGTGTCAGAAGCACCCACGTGGGGACGGAGGGCAACTATGGCTACACCTTC,CVRSTHVGTEGNYGYTF